The rows below give T cell receptor beta chains drawn from one sample of a study of cytomegalovirus exposure and HLA in healthy donors. The data were produced by immunoSEQ multiplex PCR, yet TCRdb's version contains in-frame clones alone and is incomplete. The repertoire holds 150,000 to 200,000 clones, with 65% to 85% as singletons. Material for sequencing was PBMCs. Receptors originate from a woman aged 25 to 39 in good health and CMV-seropositive. Both conserved end residues are part of each CDR3. The D gene is left open where the match is weak. The size of a clone is reported for some rows only, either as once, few or many, or as a class for expanded clones.

-,TRBV6-5,TRBJ1-1,-,15,CASSMSRLVNTEAFF,TGTGCCAGCAGCATGAGCCGGTTGGTGAACACTGAAGCTTTCTTT
few,TRBV14,TRBJ2-3,TRBD2,19,CASSPKRLTSGGFTDTQYF,TGTGCCAGCAGCCCCAAGAGATTGACTAGCGGGGGTTTCACAGATACGCAGTATTTT
few,TRBV5-1,TRBJ2-7,-,16,CASSATQGSVRYEQYF,TGCGCCAGCAGCGCAACCCAGGGGAGTGTTCGCTACGAGCAGTACTTC
-,TRBV19,TRBJ1-3,-,14,CAASRPGIGNTIYF,TGTGCCGCAAGCCGACCGGGAATTGGAAACACCATATATTTT
-,TRBV5-1,TRBJ2-7,-,16,CASSLEGGGPVYEQYF,TGCGCCAGCAGCTTGGAGGGGGGAGGGCCGGTTTACGAGCAGTACTTC
-,TRBV10-1,TRBJ2-5,TRBD2,15,CASKAGTSVRETQYF,TGCGCCAGCAAAGCCGGGACTAGCGTCAGGGAGACCCAGTACTTC
-,TRBV9,TRBJ1-6,TRBD1,15,CASSVAPGGDSPLHF,TGTGCCAGCAGCGTAGCACCAGGGGGCGATTCACCCCTCCACTTT
-,TRBV14,TRBJ1-2,TRBD1,17,CASTPLTVPDRDYGYTF,TGTGCCAGCACGCCTCTTACAGTCCCGGACAGGGACTATGGCTACACCTTC
-,TRBV28,TRBJ1-1,-,13,CASRRAKNTEAFF,TGTGCCAGCAGACGCGCTAAGAACACTGAAGCTTTCTTT
-,TRBV20-1,TRBJ1-1,-,11,CSARERVEAFF,TGCAGTGCTAGAGAGCGGGTTGAAGCTTTCTTT
few,TRBV6-1,TRBJ1-5,TRBD1,13,CASSEYRGQPQHF,TGTGCCAGCAGTGAGTACAGGGGGCAGCCCCAGCATTTT
-,TRBV5-4,TRBJ1-1,-,15,CASSPGGGLNTEAFF,TGTGCCAGCAGCCCGGGGGGGGGTCTGAACACTGAAGCTTTCTTT
-,TRBV5-6,TRBJ2-7,-,17,CASSPRGRGPILYEQYF,TGTGCCAGCAGCCCCCGGGGGCGGGGGCCTATACTCTACGAGCAGTACTTC
-,TRBV7-3,TRBJ2-2,-,13,CASSYKNTGELFF,TGTGCCAGCAGCTACAAGAACACCGGGGAGCTGTTTTTT
-,TRBV28,TRBJ1-2,-,13,CASTNWGDYGYTF,TGTGCCAGCACAAACTGGGGAGACTATGGCTACACCTTC
-,TRBV4-1,TRBJ2-3,TRBD2,18,CASSQDRSLADSTDTQYF,TGCGCCAGCAGCCAAGATCGATCGCTAGCGGATAGCACAGATACGCAGTATTTT
-,TRBV25-1,TRBJ1-6,-,13,CASSDRWISPLHF,TGTGCCAGCAGCGACAGATGGATTTCACCCCTCCACTTT
few,TRBV28,TRBJ2-5,-,15,CASRKLNRWQETQYF,TGTGCCAGCAGAAAATTAAACAGGTGGCAAGAGACCCAGTACTTC
-,TRBV2,TRBJ2-6,-,18,CASSFQGIAGSGANVLTF,TGTGCCAGCAGTTTTCAGGGAATAGCAGGCTCTGGGGCCAACGTCCTGACTTTC
-,TRBV27,TRBJ2-1,TRBD2,16,CASSSGLAGMYNEQFF,TGTGCCAGCAGTTCCGGACTAGCGGGAATGTACAATGAGCAGTTCTTC
few,TRBV7-8,TRBJ2-1,TRBD2,17,CASSLRRRGGAGNEQFF,TGTGCCAGCAGCTTAAGGCGTCGCGGGGGGGCGGGCAATGAGCAGTTCTTC
once,TRBV4-2,TRBJ2-1,-,16,CASSQVSGAIYNEQFF,TGTGCCAGCAGCCAAGTGAGCGGAGCCATTTACAATGAGCAGTTCTTC
once,TRBV6-5,TRBJ1-5,-,15,CASSYSRAANQPQHF,TGTGCCAGCAGTTACTCGAGGGCAGCGAATCAGCCCCAGCATTTT
-,TRBV5-1,TRBJ1-2,TRBD1,16,CASSPARQGAGYGYTF,TGCGCCAGCAGCCCCGCCCGACAGGGGGCTGGATATGGCTACACCTTC
few,TRBV5-4,TRBJ2-5,TRBD1,15,CASSLGDRGYETQYF,TGTGCCAGCAGTCTTGGAGACAGGGGGTATGAGACCCAGTACTTC
once,TRBV7-9,TRBJ2-1,-,15,CASSLSGGRGNEQFF,TGTGCCAGCAGCTTATCGGGGGGCAGGGGCAATGAGCAGTTCTTC
-,TRBV10-3,TRBJ1-2,-,13,CAISEAGLYGYTF,TGTGCCATCAGTGAGGCAGGGTTATATGGCTACACCTTC
-,TRBV28,TRBJ2-3,TRBD1,15,CASSIGDRSTDTQYF,TGTGCCAGCAGTATAGGGGACAGAAGCACAGATACGCAGTATTTT
-,TRBV29-1,TRBJ2-2,-,16,CSVELSGLQGSGELFF,TGCAGCGTTGAACTTTCCGGCCTACAGGGTTCCGGGGAGCTGTTTTTT
-,TRBV5-4,TRBJ2-3,TRBD2,17,CASSLRTGRVSTDTQYF,TGTGCCAGCAGCCTCCGGACGGGGAGGGTGAGCACAGATACGCAGTATTTT
-,TRBV6-1,TRBJ2-3,TRBD2,15,CASSGLAGESDTQYF,TGTGCCAGCAGCGGACTAGCGGGAGAGTCGGATACGCAGTATTTT
-,TRBV28,TRBJ2-6,TRBD2,18,CASTGASGGYSGANVLTF,TGTGCCAGCACAGGCGCTAGCGGGGGTTACTCTGGGGCCAACGTCCTGACTTTC
once,TRBV27,TRBJ1-4,-,14,CATRKWTEAEKLFF,TGTGCCACCCGAAAATGGACAGAAGCTGAAAAACTGTTTTTT
once,TRBV10-3,TRBJ2-3,-,15,CAISESGGSNQPQYF,TGTGCCATCAGTGAGTCAGGGGGTAGCAATCAGCCCCAGTATTTT
-,TRBV4-1,TRBJ1-2,-,14,CASSQGAEGYGYTF,TGCGCCAGCAGCCAAGGTGCGGAGGGCTATGGCTACACCTTC
once,TRBV5-4,TRBJ2-1,-,14,CASSLVANYNEQFF,TGTGCCAGCAGCTTGGTAGCCAACTACAATGAGCAGTTCTTC
few,TRBV7-9,TRBJ2-2,-,13,CASSPRLSGELFF,TGTGCCAGCAGCCCCCGACTATCCGGGGAGCTGTTTTTT
once,TRBV15,TRBJ2-3,-,15,CATKQTLVRADTQYF,TGTGCCACCAAACAGACCCTCGTGAGGGCAGATACGCAGTATTTT
-,TRBV27,TRBJ2-5,TRBD1,14,CASSTSGTAETQYF,TGTGCCAGCAGTACCTCCGGGACAGCGGAGACCCAGTACTTC
-,TRBV27,TRBJ1-6,-,17,CASSLSPSGVYNSPLHF,TGTGCCAGCAGTTTATCCCCCTCGGGTGTCTATAATTCACCCCTCCACTTT
once,TRBV6-5,TRBJ1-5,-,15,CASSYSRLGPQPQHF,TGTGCCAGCAGTTACTCTAGACTGGGTCCTCAGCCCCAGCATTTT
-,TRBV6-6,TRBJ2-7,-,12,CASSYRGYEQYF,TGTGCCAGCAGTTACAGGGGATACGAGCAGTACTTC